This T cell receptor (beta chain) was retrieved from a study of blood T cell repertoires in COVID-19. About the research overall: The samples span acute and convalescent COVID-19 from the United States, Italy and Spain. The analysed material was cDNA or gDNA that came from T cells, B-cell-depleted T cells, or PBMCs.

The CDR3 extends over 12 amino acids. The germline V gene encodes CDR1 SGHRS and CDR2 YFSETQ. J lost 10 bases, V lost 4 bases, and 5 bases had no gene match. Per the study methods: How many nucleated cells were present was estimated from reference gene primer amplification. The repertoire was sequenced with immunoSEQ multiplex PCR; TCRdb's copy has only in-frame clones and lacks some. That table is the source of V, J and clone size, and D and trimming were worked out from the DNA. The sample consists of about 66,000 clones, around nine tenths of them appearing once. Material for sequencing was peripheral blood. The chain uses TRBV5-1 and TRBJ1-1, with TRBD1 matching over 9 bases. This sequence originates from a man aged 55 to 70 with acute or convalescent COVID-19. CDR3 amino acids: CASSPLTGGAFF. CDR3 DNA: TGCGCCAGCAGCCCCCTGACAGGGGGAGCTTTCTTT.